This TCR beta chain was captured in a study of blood T cell repertoires in COVID-19. The repertoire was sequenced with immunoSEQ multiplex PCR; TCRdb's copy has only in-frame clones and lacks some. The table includes 75,000 to 100,000 clones, approximately 87% detected once. CDR1 MNHEY and CDR2 SMNVEV come from the germline V gene (reference sequence). The CDR3 has 15 amino acids. The V end was cut by 5 bases, the J end by 6 bases, with 14 bases between. The source of this sequence is a human donor in a cohort sampled during active COVID-19. The chain combines TRBV27 with TRBJ1-6; D might be TRBD1 (5 bases). The sample consisted of peripheral blood. The CDR3 DNA is TGTGCCAGCAGTCTCTCCGGGACTGCTAATTCACCCCTCCACTTT. Its protein product is CASSLSGTANSPLHF.